One and the same sample provided the 17 T cell receptor beta chains below, sequenced in a study of T cell responses to AZD1222 COVID-19 vaccine. The assay was immunoSEQ multiplex PCR, and TCRdb's table has in-frame clones only and misses some. The repertoire holds about 190,000 clones, with around 94% as singletons. This specimen consisted of peripheral blood, obtained on day 0 of AZD1222 vaccination. Every receptor here comes from an adult in good health.

The chain employs TRBV3-1 (or the pseudogene TRBV3-2) and TRBJ1-5; perhaps TRBD1 as D (6 bases). Germline V gene lookup returns CDR1 LGHDT and CDR2 YNNKEL (reference sequence). The CDR3 runs 18 residues. Trimming cost V 4 bases and J 1 base, with 20 bases left between them. Written as DNA, the CDR3 is TGTGCCAGCAGCCCGGCGCTGACAGGAGATGGAAGCAATCAGCCCCAGCATTTT. Translating it yields CASSPALTGDGSNQPQHF.

The gene calls are TRBV11-2 and TRBJ2-6, with 9 bases aligning to TRBD1. The germline gives CDR1 SGHAT, CDR2 FQNNGV. The CDR3 extends over 18 amino acids. V shed 2 bases and J 2 bases; nucleotides not matched to a gene: 7. CDR3 loop: CASSLRGQGEAGANVLTF. CDR3 DNA: TGTGCCAGCAGCTTACGGGGACAGGGTGAGGCTGGGGCCAACGTCCTGACTTTC.

The V and J genes are TRBV28 and TRBJ2-7; TRBD1 aligns across 7 bases. The V gene end was trimmed by 8 bases and the J gene end by 6 bases; junction bases not matched to a gene: 19. The CDR3 loop spans 16 amino acids. From germline, CDR1 is MDHEN and CDR2 SYDVKM. The CDR3 loop reads CASGSTGAHFEREQYF. In DNA form, the CDR3 reads TGTGCCAGCGGCAGTACAGGGGCCCACTTTGAACGCGAGCAGTACTTC.

About this clone: This specimen includes other DNA sequences encoding the same CDR3. This CDR3 is CASRGGATNEKLFF. CDR3 DNA sequence: TGTGCCAGTAGAGGGGGTGCAACTAATGAAAAACTGTTTTTT. This chain joins TRBV19 and TRBJ1-4; weak D call: TRBD1 (6 bases). CDR1 and CDR2 from the germline V gene are LNHDA and SQIVND (reference sequence). V dropped 6 bases and J dropped 0 bases, with 8 bases sitting between them. The CDR3 is 14 amino acids.

A note on this clone: The same CDR3 can be traced to other DNA sequences in this sample. The chain couples TRBV29-1 to TRBJ1-2, with 9 bases aligning to TRBD1. Germline lookup yields CDR1 SQVTM and CDR2 ANQGSEA. This CDR3 is built from 12 residues. The CDR3: CSAGQGRGGYTF. CDR3 sequence (DNA): TGCAGTGCGGGACAGGGAAGGGGTGGCTACACCTTC.

The gene calls are TRBV12-5 and TRBJ1-6, with D uncertain. V lost 3 bases to trimming and J lost 0 bases, with 6 bases between them. Germline V lookup: CDR1 LGHNT, CDR2 FRNRAP. The CDR3 loop spans 15 amino acids. The CDR3: CASGLGSSYNSPLHF. CDR3 DNA sequence: TGTGCTAGTGGTTTAGGGAGCTCCTATAATTCACCCCTCCACTTT.

The chain has TRBV12-3 or TRBV12-4 and TRBJ1-5; D might be TRBD1 (5 bases). CDR3 length: 11 residues. The V and J ends lost 2 bases and 9 bases respectively, with 5 bases between them. The CDR3 DNA sequence: TGTGCCAGCAGTTTACAGGGGCCCCAGCATTTT. Protein sequence: CASSLQGPQHF.

V usage is TRBV3-1 (or the pseudogene TRBV3-2) and J usage is TRBJ1-2, with D uncertain. The CDR3 consists of 13 residues. Germline CDR1 LGHDT, CDR2 YNNKEL (reference sequence). V shed 3 bases and J shed 7 bases, with 12 bases lying between them. CDR3 amino acids: CASSQLRDSGYTF. DNA for the CDR3: TGTGCCAGCAGCCAGTTAAGGGATTCTGGCTACACCTTC.

The chain carries TRBV10-3 and TRBJ2-7, with 9 bases identical to TRBD2. V dropped 4 bases and J dropped 3; count of bases not matched to a gene: 4. Germline CDR1 ENHRY, CDR2 SYGVKD. The CDR3 is 14 amino acids. The DNA for the CDR3 is TGTGCCATCAGTGCCTCTAGCGGGAACTACGAGCAGTACTTC. Protein product: CAISASSGNYEQYF.

V is TRBV15 and J is TRBJ1-1; D call uncertain. The CDR3 consists of 13 residues. V was trimmed by 5 bases and J by 3 bases, leaving 10 bases between them. CDR1 and CDR2 from the germline V gene are LNHNV and YYDKDF (reference sequence). DNA for the CDR3: TGTGCCACCAGCGGCAGAAAGGACACTGAAGCTTTCTTT. Protein: CATSGRKDTEAFF.

V usage is TRBV6-2 or TRBV6-3 and J usage is TRBJ2-5; 7 bases match TRBD2. In germline, CDR1 is MNHEY, CDR2 SVGEGT. The CDR3 is 17 amino acids. Germline trimming cut 2 bases from V and 4 bases from J; bases unmatched to any gene: 13. This chain's CDR3 is CASSYRASGTMVETQYF. CDR3 nucleotides: TGTGCCAGCAGTTACAGGGCTAGCGGTACAATGGTAGAGACCCAGTACTTC.

The V gene is TRBV14, the J gene TRBJ2-7; possibly TRBD1 for D (5 bases). Germline V gene sequence: CDR1 SGHDN, CDR2 FVKESK. V lost 3 bases and J lost 0, with 6 bases in between. This CDR3 spans 13 amino acids. The CDR3 spells CASSQTVSYEQYF. The CDR3 bases are TGTGCCAGCAGCCAGACAGTCTCCTACGAGCAGTACTTC.

The chain joins TRBV6-2 or TRBV6-3 to TRBJ1-5; D gene unclear. Trimming shortened V by 5 bases and J by 5 bases, and 16 bases separated the two germline ends. The CDR3 has 15 amino acids. Germline assignment: CDR1 MNHEY and CDR2 SVGEGT. Here the CDR3 reads CASSRTLTGDQPQHF. The CDR3 DNA is TGTGCCAGCAGTCGGACGTTAACCGGGGATCAGCCCCAGCATTTT.

This clone was recorded once. V is TRBV3-1 (or the pseudogene TRBV3-2) and J is TRBJ1-4; D remains unclear. Trimming shortened V by 4 bases and J by 8 bases, and 8 bases separated the two germline ends. CDR1 LGHDT and CDR2 YNNKEL come from the germline V gene (reference sequence). CDR3 size: 12 residues. The CDR3, as DNA: TGTGCCAGCAGCCCTAGAGAGGAAAAACTGTTTTTT. This codes for CASSPREEKLFF.

The rearrangement links TRBV9 to TRBJ2-3; D may be TRBD1 or TRBD2 (6 bases each). Looked up from germline, CDR1 is SGDLS and CDR2 is YYNGEE. Trimming cost V 4 bases and J 5 bases, with 11 bases left between them. The CDR3 runs 13 residues. CDR3 residues: CASSRGVGDTQYF. CDR3 nucleotide sequence: TGTGCCAGCAGCAGGGGGGTAGGAGATACGCAGTATTTT.

The chain is built from TRBV23-1 and TRBJ1-2; D remains unclear. TRBV23-1 is placed among ORFs of uncertain function. The CDR3 totals 12 residues. Trimming shortened V by 8 bases and J by 1 base, and 8 bases separated the two germline ends. Here the CDR3 reads CASYKINYGYTF. In DNA, the CDR3 is TGCGCCAGCTACAAGATTAACTATGGCTACACCTTC.

This chain connects TRBV2 to TRBJ1-1; 7 bases match TRBD1. The CDR3 consists of 14 residues. Germline V CDR1 and CDR2: SNHLY, FYNNEI. The trim removed 10 bases at V and 6 bases at J, leaving 14 bases unmatched. The CDR3 nucleotides read TGTGCCACCAACGCCCGACAGGGATTACCTGAAGCTTTCTTT. Its translation is CATNARQGLPEAFF.